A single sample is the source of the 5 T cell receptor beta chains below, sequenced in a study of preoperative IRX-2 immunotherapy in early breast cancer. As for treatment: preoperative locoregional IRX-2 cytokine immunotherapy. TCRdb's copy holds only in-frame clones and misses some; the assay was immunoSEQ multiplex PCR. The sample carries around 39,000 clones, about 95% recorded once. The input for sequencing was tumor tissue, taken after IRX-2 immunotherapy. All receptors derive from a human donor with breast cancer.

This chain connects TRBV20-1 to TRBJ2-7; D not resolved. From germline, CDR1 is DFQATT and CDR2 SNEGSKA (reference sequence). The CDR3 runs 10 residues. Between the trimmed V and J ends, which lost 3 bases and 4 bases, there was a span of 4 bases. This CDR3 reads CSASLYEQYF. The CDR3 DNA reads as TGCAGTGCTAGTTTGTACGAGCAGTACTTC.

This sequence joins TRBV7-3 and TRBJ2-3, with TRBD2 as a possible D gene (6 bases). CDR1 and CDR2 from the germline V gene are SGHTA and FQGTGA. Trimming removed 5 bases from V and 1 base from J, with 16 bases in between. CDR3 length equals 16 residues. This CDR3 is CASSLGRSGRTDTQYF. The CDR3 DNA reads TGTGCCAGCAGCCTAGGTCGTAGCGGACGCACAGATACGCAGTATTTT.

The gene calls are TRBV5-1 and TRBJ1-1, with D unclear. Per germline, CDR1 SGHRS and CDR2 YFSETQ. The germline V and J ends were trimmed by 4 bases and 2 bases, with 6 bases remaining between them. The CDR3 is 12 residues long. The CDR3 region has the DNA TGCGCCAGCAGCATCGACAACACTGAAGCTTTCTTT. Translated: CASSIDNTEAFF.

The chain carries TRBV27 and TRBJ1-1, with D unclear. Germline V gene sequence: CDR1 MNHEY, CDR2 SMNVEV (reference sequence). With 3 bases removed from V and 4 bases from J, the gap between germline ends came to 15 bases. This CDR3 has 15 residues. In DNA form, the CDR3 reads TGTGCCAGCAGTTTCCGCCCTCCTGAAATCACTGAAGCTTTCTTT. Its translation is CASSFRPPEITEAFF.

The CDR3, as DNA: TGTGCCAGCAGCGAGCGACAGGGGGCGGGGGAGCAGTACTTC. It encodes CASSERQGAGEQYF. The rearrangement links TRBV5-4 to TRBJ2-7; 10 bases match TRBD1. The CDR3 has 14 amino acids. V lost 4 bases and J lost 7; bases outside the gene matches: 8. The germline V gene encodes CDR1 SGHNT and CDR2 YYREEE (reference sequence).